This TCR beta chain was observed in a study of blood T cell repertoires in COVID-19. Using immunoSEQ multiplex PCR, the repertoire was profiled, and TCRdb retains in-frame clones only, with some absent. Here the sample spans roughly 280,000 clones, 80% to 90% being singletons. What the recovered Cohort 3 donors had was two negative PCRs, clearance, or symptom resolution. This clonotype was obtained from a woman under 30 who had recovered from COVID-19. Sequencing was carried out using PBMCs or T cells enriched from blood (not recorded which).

The CDR3 nucleotides read TGTGCCAGCAGCTTAAGGGGACAGGGGACCAACTCTGGAAACACCATATATTTT. Its protein product is CASSLRGQGTNSGNTIYF. The rearrangement joins TRBV7-9 to TRBJ1-3; TRBD1 agrees at 10 bases. V trimming: 2 bases; J trimming: 0 bases; junction bases outside the gene matches: 7. The germline V gene has CDR1 SEHNR and CDR2 FQNEAQ (reference sequence). The CDR3 extends over 18 amino acids.